This record concerns one T cell receptor beta chain sequence. This clonotype was seen ten or more times. The antigen this receptor binds is unknown. It has no much larger one-base neighbor in the sample; base qualities were not kept. This entry is derived from a study of blood T cells in healthy people across ages (dated by TCRdb to between 2014 and 2017). The study in broad terms: In model experiments, roughly one uniquely barcoded TCR beta cDNA molecule per two T cells was captured by template switching. To track age-related changes in TCR beta repertoire diversity, the study relied on deep sequencing normalized with unique cDNA molecular identifiers. The donors were divided into four age groups: young (average about 16 years), middle-aged (approximately 39), aged (about 62) and long-lived (around 87). To avoid experimental bias, donors of different ages were spread randomly across the sequencing lanes. For two donors (one aged 18 to 29 and one aged 80 or older), the study analyzed two additional independent replicas of 1 million unique cDNA reads from the same blood draw.

Library prep was done by 5' RACE. Reads for this sample came from an Illumina HiSeq 2500. The second PCR ran for roughly 7 to 11 cycles and used a J-beta primer mix along with a sample-barcoded 5' primer. Each TCR beta cDNA molecule received a unique molecular identifier from a template-switch 5' adaptor carrying 12 random nucleotides. Each sample yielded at least 3 million CDR3-containing paired-end reads. The Mint cDNA synthesis kit, primed by a TRBC-specific oligonucleotide, was used to synthesize first-strand cDNA from all RNA. Following uracil-DNA glycosylase treatment, all cDNA underwent a first 18-cycle PCR with the universal primers M1SS and BC2_uni_R. Turning to the authors' computational methods: For normalization, 1 million high-quality reads were randomly selected from each sample, with every read carrying a distinct molecular identifier. Instead of being binned into consensus sequences, reads that shared molecular identifiers were thrown out. MiTCR, run with a Q25 quality threshold and the strictest error-elimination algorithm, handled CDR3 identification, clonotype clustering and error correction. Lower-bound total TCR beta diversity was estimated with a nonparametric unseen species model using Euler transformation. TCRdb passed the public sequencing reads through fastp at Q25 and MiXCR, retaining productive beta sequences. Under each unique CDR3 protein, matching rows form one entry showing the most common genes and DNA. The V and J calls reflect TCRdb's pipeline rather than the authors' work. The sample table records about 1.6 million distinct CDR3 sequences; about 31% of these occur just once. About 11% of the sample is in the top ten clones.

Results and caveats for the whole study, not just this receptor: Because profiling used bulk unsorted PBMCs, naive and antigen-experienced compartments could not be compared conclusively. Observed TCR beta diversity correlated strongly with the percentage of naive T cells measured by flow cytometry. As age increased, observed TCR beta diversity per million T cells dropped in a roughly linear way, and a significant reduction was already evident by age around 41. Because the CMV infection status of the donors was unknown, age-related changes in expanded clonotypes may potentially have been confounded. Estimates of total diversity from one million sequenced T cells were regarded as lower bounds and underestimates. Compared with the aged group, the long-lived group had more naive CD4+ T cells, fewer expanded clones and increased TCR diversity, a pattern suggesting age selection.

The approximately 39 donors, aged about 6 to 100 years, were systemically healthy Caucasian individuals from Russia. Ten milliliters of peripheral blood were drawn from each donor into EDTA-treated Vacutainer tubes. Ficoll-Paque density-gradient centrifugation was used to isolate PBMCs, with at least 6 million obtained per sample. Total RNA was extracted from PBMCs with Trizol reagent, with at least 5.5 micrograms obtained per sample. For every donor, an aliquot of PBMCs went through flow cytometry to measure the percentages of naive CD45RAhigh/CD27high T cells. Based on the germline V gene, the CDR1 and CDR2 sequences are SQVTM and ANQGSEA. Trimming takes 6 bases off V and 6 bases off J; junction bases not matched to a gene: 11. CDR3 length: 14 amino acids, cysteine to phenylalanine. Of the read, only the CDR3 DNA is kept; its 42 bases are in frame from base 1.

The chain joins TRBV29-1 to TRBJ2-1, and TRBD2 matches 7 of the central bases. Material: blood. The TCR was taken from a woman in her 30s in good health. DNA sequence: TGCAGCGTCCAGACTAGCTCCTTCGGCAATGAGCAGTTCTTC. Its translation reads: CSVQTSSFGNEQFF.